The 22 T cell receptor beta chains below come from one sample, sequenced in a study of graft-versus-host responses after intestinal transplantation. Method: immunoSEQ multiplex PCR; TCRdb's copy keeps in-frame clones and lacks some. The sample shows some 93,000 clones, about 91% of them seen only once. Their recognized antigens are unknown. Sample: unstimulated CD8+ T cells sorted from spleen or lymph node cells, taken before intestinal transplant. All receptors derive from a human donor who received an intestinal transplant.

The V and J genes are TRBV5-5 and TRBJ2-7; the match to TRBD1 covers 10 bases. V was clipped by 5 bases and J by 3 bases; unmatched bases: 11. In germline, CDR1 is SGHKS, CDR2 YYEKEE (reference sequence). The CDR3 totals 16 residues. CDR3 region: CASSLITRTGGYEQYF. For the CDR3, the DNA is TGTGCCAGCAGTCTCATCACCCGGACAGGGGGCTACGAGCAGTACTTC.

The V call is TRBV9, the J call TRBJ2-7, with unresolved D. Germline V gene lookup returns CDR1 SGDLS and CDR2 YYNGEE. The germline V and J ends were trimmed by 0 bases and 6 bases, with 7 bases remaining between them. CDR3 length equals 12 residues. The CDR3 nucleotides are TGTGCCAGCAGCGTAGGGCCCCTCGAGCAGTACTTC. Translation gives CASSVGPLEQYF.

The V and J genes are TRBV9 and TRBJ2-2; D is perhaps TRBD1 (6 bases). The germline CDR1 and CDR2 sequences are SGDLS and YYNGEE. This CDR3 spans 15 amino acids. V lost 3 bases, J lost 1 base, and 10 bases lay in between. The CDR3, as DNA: TGTGCCAGCAGCGCTTTGACAGGGAACACCGGGGAGCTGTTTTTT. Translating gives CASSALTGNTGELFF.

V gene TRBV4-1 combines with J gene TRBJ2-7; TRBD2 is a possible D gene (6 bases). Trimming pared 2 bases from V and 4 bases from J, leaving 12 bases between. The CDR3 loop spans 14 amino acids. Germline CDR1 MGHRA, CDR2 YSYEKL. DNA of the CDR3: TGCGCCAGCAGCCAACGGGAGAGACTTTACGAGCAGTACTTC. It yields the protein CASSQRERLYEQYF.

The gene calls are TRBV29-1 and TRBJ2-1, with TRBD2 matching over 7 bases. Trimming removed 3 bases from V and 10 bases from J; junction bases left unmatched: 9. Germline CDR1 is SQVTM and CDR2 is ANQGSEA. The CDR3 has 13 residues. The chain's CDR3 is CSVDTGGHLEQFF. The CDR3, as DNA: TGCAGCGTTGATACGGGAGGACACTTAGAGCAGTTCTTC.

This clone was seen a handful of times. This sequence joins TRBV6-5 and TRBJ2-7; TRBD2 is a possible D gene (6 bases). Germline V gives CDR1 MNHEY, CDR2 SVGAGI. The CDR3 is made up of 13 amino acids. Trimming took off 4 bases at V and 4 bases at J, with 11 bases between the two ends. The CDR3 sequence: CASSSGLYYEQYF. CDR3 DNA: TGTGCCAGCAGTTCGGGACTGTATTACGAGCAGTACTTC.

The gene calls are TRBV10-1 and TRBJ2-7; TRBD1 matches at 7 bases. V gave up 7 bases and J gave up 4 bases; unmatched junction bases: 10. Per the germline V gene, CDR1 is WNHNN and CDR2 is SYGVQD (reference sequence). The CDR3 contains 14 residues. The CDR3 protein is CASTTGRGSYEQYF. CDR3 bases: TGCGCCAGCACGACGGGCAGGGGGTCTTACGAGCAGTACTTC.

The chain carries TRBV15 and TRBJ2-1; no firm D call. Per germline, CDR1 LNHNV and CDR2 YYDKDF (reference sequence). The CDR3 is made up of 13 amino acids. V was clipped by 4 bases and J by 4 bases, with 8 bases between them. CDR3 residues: CATSTLLYNEQFF. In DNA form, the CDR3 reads TGTGCCACCAGCACCCTACTTTACAATGAGCAGTTCTTC.

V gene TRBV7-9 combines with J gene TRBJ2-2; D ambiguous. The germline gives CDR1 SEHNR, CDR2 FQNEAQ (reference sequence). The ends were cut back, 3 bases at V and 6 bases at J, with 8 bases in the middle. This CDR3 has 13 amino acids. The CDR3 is CASSFLAAGELFF. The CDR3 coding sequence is TGTGCCAGCAGCTTTTTGGCTGCCGGGGAGCTGTTTTTT.

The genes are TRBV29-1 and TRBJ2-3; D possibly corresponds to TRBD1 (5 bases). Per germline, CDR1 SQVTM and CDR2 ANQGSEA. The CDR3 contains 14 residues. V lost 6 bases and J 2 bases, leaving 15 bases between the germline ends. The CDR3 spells CSVPVKGHTDTQYF. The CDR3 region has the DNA TGCAGCGTCCCGGTCAAGGGGCACACAGATACGCAGTATTTT.

CDR3: CASSLGGSPLHF. The CDR3 DNA reads as TGTGCCAGCAGCCTCGGAGGTTCACCCCTCCACTTT. This sequence joins TRBV5-4 and TRBJ1-6; D gene ambiguous. This CDR3 has 12 residues. The ends were cut back, 4 bases at V and 9 bases at J, with 8 bases in the middle. Germline V lookup: CDR1 SGHNT, CDR2 YYREEE (reference sequence).

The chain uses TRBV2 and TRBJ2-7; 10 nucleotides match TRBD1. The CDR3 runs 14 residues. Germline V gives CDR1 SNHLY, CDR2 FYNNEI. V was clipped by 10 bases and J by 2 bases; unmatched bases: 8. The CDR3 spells CAIEGQGETYEQYF. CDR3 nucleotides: TGTGCCATCGAAGGACAGGGGGAAACCTACGAGCAGTACTTC.

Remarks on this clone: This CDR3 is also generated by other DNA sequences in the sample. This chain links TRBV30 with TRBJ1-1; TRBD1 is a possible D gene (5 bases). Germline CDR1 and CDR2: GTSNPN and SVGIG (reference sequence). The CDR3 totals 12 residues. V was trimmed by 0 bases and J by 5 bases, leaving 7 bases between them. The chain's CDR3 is CAWSVGGTEAFF. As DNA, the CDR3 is TGTGCCTGGAGTGTCGGGGGGACTGAAGCTTTCTTT. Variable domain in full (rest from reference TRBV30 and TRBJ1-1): SQTIHQWPATLVQPVGSPLSLECTVEGTSNPNLYWYRQAAGRGLQLLFYSVGIGQISSEVPQNLSASRPQDRQFILSSKKLLLSDSGFYLCAWSVGGTEAFFGQGTRLTVV.

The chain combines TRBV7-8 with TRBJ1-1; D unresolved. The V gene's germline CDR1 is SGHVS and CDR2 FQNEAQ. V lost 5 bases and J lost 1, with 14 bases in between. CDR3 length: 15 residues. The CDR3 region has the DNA TGTGCCAGCAGCCACCGGAGGGTGCCGAACACTGAAGCTTTCTTT. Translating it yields CASSHRRVPNTEAFF.

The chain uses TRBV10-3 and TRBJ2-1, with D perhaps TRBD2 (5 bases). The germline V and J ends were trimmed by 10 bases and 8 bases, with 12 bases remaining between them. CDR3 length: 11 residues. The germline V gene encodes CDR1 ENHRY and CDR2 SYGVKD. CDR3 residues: CATEADYEQFF. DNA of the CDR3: TGTGCCACCGAAGCGGACTATGAGCAGTTCTTC.

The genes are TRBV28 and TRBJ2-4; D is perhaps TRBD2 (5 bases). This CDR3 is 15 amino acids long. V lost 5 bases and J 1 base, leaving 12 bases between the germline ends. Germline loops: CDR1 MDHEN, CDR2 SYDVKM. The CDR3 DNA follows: TGTGCCAGCAGTGTGTTGCCGGGGGCCAAAAACATTCAGTACTTC. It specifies CASSVLPGAKNIQYF.

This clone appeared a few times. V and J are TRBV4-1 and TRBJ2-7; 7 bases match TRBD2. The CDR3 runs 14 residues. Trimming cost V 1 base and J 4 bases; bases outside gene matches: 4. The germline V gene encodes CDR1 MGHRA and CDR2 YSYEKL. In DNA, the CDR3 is TGCGCCAGCAGCCAAGTGGAGGGAGGGTACGAGCAGTACTTC. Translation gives CASSQVEGGYEQYF.

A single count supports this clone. This chain's CDR3 is CASSFGQGWVEETQYF. The CDR3 DNA reads as TGTGCCAGCAGCTTCGGACAGGGGTGGGTCGAAGAGACCCAGTACTTC. V and J are TRBV5-8 and TRBJ2-5; 9 positions agree with TRBD1. This CDR3 region has 16 residues. The ends lost 2 bases at V and 3 bases at J; junction bases unmatched: 8. Germline CDR1 and CDR2: SGHTS and YDEGEE. The full variable domain, with the rest looked up from reference TRBV5-8 and TRBJ2-5, is EAGVTQSPTHLIKTRGQQATLRCSPISGHTSVYWYQQALGLGLQFLLWYDEGEERNRGNFPPRFSGRQFPNYSSELNVNALELEDSALYLCASSFGQGWVEETQYFGPGTRLLVL.

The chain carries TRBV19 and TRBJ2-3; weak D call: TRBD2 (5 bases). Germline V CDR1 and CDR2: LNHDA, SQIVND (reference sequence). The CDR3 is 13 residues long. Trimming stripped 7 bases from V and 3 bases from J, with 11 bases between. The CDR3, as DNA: TGTGCCAGTACCACTAGGGCGACAGATACGCAGTATTTT. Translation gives CASTTRATDTQYF.

The CDR3, as DNA: TGCAGCGTTGACAGGGGATCTAGCACAGATACGCAGTATTTT. Encoded protein: CSVDRGSSTDTQYF. V is TRBV29-1 and J is TRBJ2-3; D might be TRBD1 (6 bases). The CDR3 covers 14 residues. The V and J ends lost 3 bases and 0 bases respectively, with 10 bases between them. CDR1 is SQVTM, CDR2 ANQGSEA, per germline.

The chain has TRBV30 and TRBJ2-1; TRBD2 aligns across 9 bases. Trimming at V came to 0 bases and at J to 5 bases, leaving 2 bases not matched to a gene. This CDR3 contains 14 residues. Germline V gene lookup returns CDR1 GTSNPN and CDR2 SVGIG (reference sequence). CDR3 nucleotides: TGTGCCTGGAGTGTCGGCGGGGGGGACAATGAGCAGTTCTTC. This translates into CAWSVGGGDNEQFF.

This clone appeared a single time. The CDR3 DNA reads as TGTGCCAGCAAAGGACAGCCCGCTGACTACGAGCAGTACTTC. Translation gives CASKGQPADYEQYF. The chain joins TRBV2 to TRBJ2-7; possible D gene TRBD1, 6 bases. Germline CDR1 is SNHLY and CDR2 is FYNNEI. The CDR3 covers 14 residues. Trimming cost V 7 bases and J 3 bases, with 16 bases left between them.